One T cell receptor (beta chain) is described in this entry. Antigen: not known. The sample belongs to a study of T cell repertoires in cytomegalovirus infection. Findings and caveats of the study: There were HLA-C-restricted CMV-specific TCR beta clonotypes dominating the ex vivo response. Summed frequency of public TCR beta families distinguished CMV carriers with the relevant HLA.

MiXCR was run by TCRdb on the reads, yielding one entry per CDR3 protein. The sample includes about 140,000 distinct CDR3 sequences, 25% to 35% of them seen just once. The V gene lost 5 bases and the J gene lost 4 bases, with 6 bases spanning the gap. This CDR3 is built from 12 residues. Germline CDR1 and CDR2: SEHNR and FQNEAQ (reference sequence). The source material was CD8+ T cells from cultured PBMCs, sampled from culture after CMV antigen stimulation. The chain joins TRBV7-9 to TRBJ2-1, with D unclear. The receptor comes from a human donor in good health (CMV status not recorded). Some clones in this sample may be carry-over from other donors' samples. CDR3 sequence reads: CASSPFYNEQFF. The CDR3 region has the DNA TGTGCCAGCAGCCCCTTTTACAATGAGCAGTTCTTC.